These T cell receptor beta chains were read from a single sample in a study of ipilimumab plus nivolumab after autologous stem cell transplantation. TCRdb keeps only in-frame clones here, not all; method: immunoSEQ multiplex PCR. The data hold around 17,000 clones, with less than 75% observed a single time. The specimen was PBMCs, collected in a trial of ipilimumab plus nivolumab as post-transplant consolidation. All receptors derive from a male donor with diffuse large B-cell lymphoma. Each CDR3 is given with its conserved first and last residue. The order of the fields is J gene, CDR3 length, V gene, D gene, clone size, CDR3 protein, CDR3 DNA. D genes are given only for firm matches. The size field is filled for only some rows; it gives once, few, many or a size class.

TRBJ2-3,14,TRBV5-1,-,-,CASNRGGSTDTQYF,TGCGCCAGTAATCGGGGCGGGAGCACAGATACGCAGTATTTT
TRBJ1-6,13,TRBV29-1,TRBD1,-,CSVKDREGSPLHF,TGCAGCGTTAAAGACAGGGAGGGTTCACCCCTCCACTTT
TRBJ2-7,18,TRBV7-9,TRBD2,-,CASSSNFGLAGGTVEQYF,TGTGCCAGCAGCTCAAATTTTGGACTAGCGGGGGGAACCGTCGAGCAGTACTTC
TRBJ1-6,15,TRBV5-1,TRBD1,-,CASSPGTGVNSPLHF,TGCGCCAGCAGCCCAGGGACAGGGGTAAACTCACCCCTCCACTTT
TRBJ2-1,15,TRBV5-1,TRBD1,-,CASSLQGQVNNEQFF,TGCGCCAGCAGCTTACAGGGACAGGTAAACAATGAGCAGTTCTTC
TRBJ1-1,17,TRBV7-2,TRBD1,medium-sized,CASSSTGGLILNTEAFF,TGTGCCAGCAGCTCGACAGGGGGCCTTATCCTGAACACTGAAGCTTTCTTT
TRBJ1-6,13,TRBV18,-,few,CASSRQERSPLHF,TGTGCCAGCTCACGGCAGGAGAGATCACCCCTCCACTTT
TRBJ2-1,14,TRBV11-2,-,-,CASSPLGTKNEQFF,TGTGCCAGCAGCCCCCTGGGGACGAAGAATGAGCAGTTCTTC
TRBJ2-3,11,TRBV18,-,-,CASSQEDTQYF,TGTGCCAGCTCACAGGAAGATACGCAGTATTTT
TRBJ2-1,15,TRBV9,TRBD2,-,CASSVSSGKVNEQFF,TGTGCCAGCAGCGTGTCTAGCGGGAAGGTTAATGAGCAGTTCTTC
TRBJ1-2,14,TRBV5-6,-,-,CASSLRGLVAGYTF,TGTGCCAGCAGCTTACGGGGGCTGGTGGCTGGCTACACCTTC
TRBJ2-2,13,TRBV7-9,-,once,CASTGGGTGELFF,TGTGCCAGTACTGGAGGGGGCACCGGGGAGCTGTTTTTT
TRBJ1-5,15,TRBV6-1,-,-,CASSSPGRKNQPQHF,TGTGCCAGCAGTAGTCCGGGACGGAAAAATCAGCCCCAGCATTTT
TRBJ2-7,14,TRBV7-9,-,few,CASSESIQIPEQYF,TGTGCCAGCAGCGAATCGATACAGATCCCCGAGCAGTACTTC
TRBJ1-3,15,TRBV19,-,-,CATWRFPYSGNTIYF,TGTGCCACCTGGCGGTTCCCTTACTCTGGAAACACCATATATTTT
TRBJ2-3,16,TRBV9,-,-,CASSQGGLDFTDTQYF,TGTGCCAGCAGTCAGGGGGGACTAGATTTCACAGATACGCAGTATTTT
TRBJ2-1,15,TRBV30,TRBD1,-,CAWRIPGQGNNEQFF,TGTGCCTGGAGGATCCCGGGACAGGGGAACAATGAGCAGTTCTTC
TRBJ2-7,15,TRBV11-2,-,-,CASSLGPRNDYEQYF,TGTGCCAGCAGCTTAGGCCCTCGCAATGACTACGAGCAGTACTTC
TRBJ2-1,15,TRBV6-5,TRBD2,-,CASSRGLAPYNEQFF,TGTGCCAGCAGCCGCGGACTAGCGCCCTACAATGAGCAGTTCTTC
TRBJ1-3,13,TRBV11-2,-,-,CASSLTTGNTIYF,TGTGCCAGCAGCTTAACTACTGGAAACACCATATATTTT
TRBJ2-5,15,TRBV5-4,-,once,CASSLGWPVQETQYF,TGTGCCAGCAGCTTGGGGTGGCCAGTACAAGAGACCCAGTACTTC
TRBJ2-5,15,TRBV5-1,TRBD2,-,CASSPLAGLQETQYF,TGCGCCAGCAGCCCTCTAGCGGGGCTGCAAGAGACCCAGTACTTC
TRBJ1-1,14,TRBV4-1,-,few,CASSHINMNTEAFF,TGCGCCAGCAGCCATATAAATATGAACACTGAAGCTTTCTTT
TRBJ2-5,16,TRBV5-1,TRBD1,-,CASSAGQVDGLETQYF,TGCGCCAGCAGCGCTGGACAGGTCGACGGGTTGGAGACCCAGTACTTC
TRBJ2-7,15,TRBV6-1,TRBD2,-,CASSEELAGGYEQYF,TGTGCCAGCAGTGAAGAGCTAGCGGGGGGCTACGAGCAGTACTTC
TRBJ1-5,14,TRBV19,-,many,CASSNKGLNQPQHF,TGTGCCAGTAGTAACAAGGGGCTGAATCAGCCCCAGCATTTT
TRBJ1-1,14,TRBV5-1,-,-,CASSLRTLNTEAFF,TGCGCCAGCAGCCTTCGGACCTTGAACACTGAAGCTTTCTTT
TRBJ1-4,12,TRBV18,-,-,CASSSTNEKLFF,TGTGCCAGCTCCTCTACAAATGAAAAACTGTTTTTT
TRBJ2-1,16,TRBV5-1,-,-,CASRLLLAPGVNEQFF,TGCGCCAGCAGGTTGTTGCTAGCGCCGGGAGTCAATGAGCAGTTCTTC
TRBJ2-2,17,TRBV7-8,TRBD2,-,CASAPLAGGPNTGELFF,TGTGCCAGCGCCCCCCTAGCGGGGGGCCCGAACACCGGGGAGCTGTTTTTT
TRBJ1-5,16,TRBV12-5,-,once,CASGLVLGGAQQPQHF,TGTGCTAGTGGTTTGGTATTGGGGGGCGCCCAGCAGCCCCAGCATTTT
TRBJ1-2,14,TRBV7-9,-,-,CASSSAGVAYGYTF,TGTGCCAGCAGCTCTGCGGGGGTAGCCTATGGCTACACCTTC
TRBJ2-2,16,TRBV7-3,-,-,CASSLNGGKATGELFF,TGTGCCAGCAGCTTAAATGGGGGGAAAGCCACCGGGGAGCTGTTTTTT
TRBJ2-7,17,TRBV30,TRBD2,-,CAWSAPPRLAVTYEQYF,TGTGCCTGGAGCGCACCCCCCCGACTAGCGGTCACCTACGAGCAGTACTTC
TRBJ2-5,14,TRBV6-1,-,-,CASSEGTDLETQYF,TGTGCCAGCAGTGAAGGCACCGACCTCGAGACCCAGTACTTC
TRBJ2-1,15,TRBV5-1,-,-,CASSPGTGSYNEQFF,TGCGCCAGCAGCCCCGGGACGGGCTCCTACAATGAGCAGTTCTTC
TRBJ1-2,13,TRBV9,-,-,CASSVGQSYGYTF,TGTGCCAGCAGCGTAGGACAGTCCTATGGCTACACCTTC
TRBJ2-5,19,TRBV4-1,-,-,CASSQDRGATGPEGETQYF,TGCGCCAGCAGCCAAGATCGAGGGGCGACGGGACCGGAGGGAGAGACCCAGTACTTC
TRBJ2-3,16,TRBV19,TRBD2,-,CASRARPGGAEDTQYF,TGTGCCAGTAGGGCCCGTCCGGGGGGGGCCGAAGATACGCAGTATTTT
TRBJ2-3,16,TRBV15,TRBD2,-,CATSKGILAVTDTQYF,TGTGCCACCAGCAAAGGGATACTAGCGGTCACAGATACGCAGTATTTT
TRBJ2-1,11,TRBV5-4,-,once,CASSSYNEQFF,TGTGCCAGCAGCTCCTACAATGAGCAGTTCTTC
TRBJ2-7,18,TRBV11-2,-,-,CASSSGLSLGGPDYEQYF,TGTGCCAGCAGTTCGGGCCTTAGTTTGGGGGGGCCGGACTACGAGCAGTACTTC
TRBJ2-5,17,TRBV4-2,TRBD2,-,CASSQYNSGSTIETQYF,TGTGCCAGCAGCCAATATAATAGCGGGAGTACTATAGAGACCCAGTACTTC